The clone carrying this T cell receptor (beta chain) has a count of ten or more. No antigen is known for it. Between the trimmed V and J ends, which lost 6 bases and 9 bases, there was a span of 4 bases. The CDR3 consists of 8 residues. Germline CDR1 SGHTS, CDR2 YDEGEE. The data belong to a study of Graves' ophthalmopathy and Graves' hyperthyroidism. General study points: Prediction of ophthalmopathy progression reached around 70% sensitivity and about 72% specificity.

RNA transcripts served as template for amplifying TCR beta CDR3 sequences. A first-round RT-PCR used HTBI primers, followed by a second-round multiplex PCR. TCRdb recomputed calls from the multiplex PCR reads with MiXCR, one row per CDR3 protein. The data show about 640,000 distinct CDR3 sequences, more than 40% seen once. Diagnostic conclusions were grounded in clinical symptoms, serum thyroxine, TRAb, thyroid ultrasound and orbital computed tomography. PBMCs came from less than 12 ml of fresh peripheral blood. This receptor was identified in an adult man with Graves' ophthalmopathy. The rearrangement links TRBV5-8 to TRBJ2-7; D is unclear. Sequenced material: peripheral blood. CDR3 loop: CASNPQYF. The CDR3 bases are TGTGCCAGCAACCCGCAGTACTTC.